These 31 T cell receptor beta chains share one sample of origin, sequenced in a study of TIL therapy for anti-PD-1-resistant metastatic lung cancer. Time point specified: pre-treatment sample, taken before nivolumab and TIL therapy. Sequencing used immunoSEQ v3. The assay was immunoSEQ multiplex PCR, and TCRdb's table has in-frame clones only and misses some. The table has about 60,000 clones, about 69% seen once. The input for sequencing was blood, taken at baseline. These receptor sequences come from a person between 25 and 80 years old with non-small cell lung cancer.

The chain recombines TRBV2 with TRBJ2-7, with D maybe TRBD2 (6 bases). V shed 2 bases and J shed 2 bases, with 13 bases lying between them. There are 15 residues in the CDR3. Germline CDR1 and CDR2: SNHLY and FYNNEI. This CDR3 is CASSEWTNKPYEQYF. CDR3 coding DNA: TGTGCCAGCAGTGAATGGACTAACAAACCCTACGAGCAGTACTTC. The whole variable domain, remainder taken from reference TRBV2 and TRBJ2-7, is EPEVTQTPSHQVTQMGQEVILRCVPISNHLYFYWYRQILGQKVEFLVSFYNNEISEKSEIFDDQFSVERPDGSNFTLKIRSTKLEDSAMYFCASSEWTNKPYEQYFGPGTRLTVT.

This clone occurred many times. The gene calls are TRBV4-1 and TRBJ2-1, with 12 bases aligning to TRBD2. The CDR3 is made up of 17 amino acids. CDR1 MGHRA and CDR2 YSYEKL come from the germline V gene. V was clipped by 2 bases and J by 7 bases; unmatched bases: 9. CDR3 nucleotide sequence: TGCGCCAGCAGCCAACTCCTGGTGACTAGCGGGAGAAATGAGCAGTTCTTC. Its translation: CASSQLLVTSGRNEQFF.

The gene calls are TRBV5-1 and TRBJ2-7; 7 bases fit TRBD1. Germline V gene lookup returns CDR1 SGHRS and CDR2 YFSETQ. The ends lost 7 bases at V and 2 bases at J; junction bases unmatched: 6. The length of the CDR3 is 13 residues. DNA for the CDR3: TGCGCCAGCGGCCGGGACAGTCCCTACGAGCAGTACTTC. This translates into CASGRDSPYEQYF.

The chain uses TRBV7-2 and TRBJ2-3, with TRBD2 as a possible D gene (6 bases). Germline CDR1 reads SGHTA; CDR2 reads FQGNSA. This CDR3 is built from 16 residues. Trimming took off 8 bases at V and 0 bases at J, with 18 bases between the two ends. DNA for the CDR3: TGTGCCAGCGTCCCTCGCGGGGTGTTAAGCACAGATACGCAGTATTTT. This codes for CASVPRGVLSTDTQYF.

CDR3 nucleotides: TGTGCCAGCAGCGGCACGGGGGATGAGCAGTTCTTC. Translation: CASSGTGDEQFF. This chain links TRBV11-3 with TRBJ2-1; D perhaps matches TRBD2 (6 bases). Trimming removed 5 bases from V and 8 bases from J, with 10 bases in between. The CDR3 has 12 residues. Germline V gene lookup returns CDR1 SGHNT and CDR2 YENEEA.

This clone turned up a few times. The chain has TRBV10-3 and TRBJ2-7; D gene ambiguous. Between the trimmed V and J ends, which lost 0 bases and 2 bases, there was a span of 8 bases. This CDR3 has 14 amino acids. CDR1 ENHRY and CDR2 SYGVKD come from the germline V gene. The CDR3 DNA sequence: TGTGCCATCAGTGAGTCGCGAGATGCCTACGAGCAGTACTTC. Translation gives CAISESRDAYEQYF.

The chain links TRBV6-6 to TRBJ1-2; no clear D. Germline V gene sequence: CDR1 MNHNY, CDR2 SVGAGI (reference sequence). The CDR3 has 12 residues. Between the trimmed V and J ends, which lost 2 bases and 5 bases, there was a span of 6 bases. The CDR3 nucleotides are TGTGCCAGCAGTTACCGGGATTATGGCTACACCTTC. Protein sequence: CASSYRDYGYTF.

CDR3 in amino acids: CASRRGHTGELFF. The CDR3 DNA reads TGTGCCAGCAGGAGGGGACACACCGGGGAGCTGTTTTTT. The V gene is TRBV7-9, the J gene TRBJ2-2; tentatively, D is TRBD1 or TRBD2 (5 bases each). V lost 6 bases, J lost 3 bases, and 8 bases lay in between. This CDR3 has 13 amino acids. The germline CDR1 and CDR2 sequences are SEHNR and FQNEAQ (reference sequence). The variable domain in full, completed from reference TRBV7-9 and TRBJ2-2, reads DTGVSQNPRHKITKRGQNVTFRCDPISEHNRLYWYRQTLGQGPEFLTYFQNEAQLEKSRLLSDRFSAERPKGSFSTLEIQRTEQGDSAMYLCASRRGHTGELFFGEGSRLTVL.

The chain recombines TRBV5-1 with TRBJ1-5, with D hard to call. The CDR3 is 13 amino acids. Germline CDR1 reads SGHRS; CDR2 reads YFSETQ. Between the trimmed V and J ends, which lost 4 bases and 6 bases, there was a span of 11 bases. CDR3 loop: CASSREPAQPQHF. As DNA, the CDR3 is TGCGCCAGCAGCCGAGAACCTGCTCAGCCCCAGCATTTT.

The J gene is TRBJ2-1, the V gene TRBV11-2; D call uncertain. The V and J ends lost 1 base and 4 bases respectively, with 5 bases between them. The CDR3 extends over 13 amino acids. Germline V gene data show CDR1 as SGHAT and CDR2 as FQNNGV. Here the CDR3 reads CASSLGLYNEQFF. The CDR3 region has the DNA TGTGCCAGCAGCTTAGGCTTATACAATGAGCAGTTCTTC.

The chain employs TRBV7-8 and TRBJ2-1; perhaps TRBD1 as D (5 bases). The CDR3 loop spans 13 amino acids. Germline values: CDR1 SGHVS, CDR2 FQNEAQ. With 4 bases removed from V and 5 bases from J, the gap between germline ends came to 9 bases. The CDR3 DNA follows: TGTGCCAGCAGCTCGACAGTTGACAATGAGCAGTTCTTC. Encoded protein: CASSSTVDNEQFF.

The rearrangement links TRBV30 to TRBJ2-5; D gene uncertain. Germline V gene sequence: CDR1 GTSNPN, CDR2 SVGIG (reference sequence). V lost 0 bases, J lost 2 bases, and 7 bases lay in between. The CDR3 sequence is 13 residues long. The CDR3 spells CAWSVVRQETQYF. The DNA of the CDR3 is TGTGCCTGGAGTGTAGTAAGGCAAGAGACCCAGTACTTC. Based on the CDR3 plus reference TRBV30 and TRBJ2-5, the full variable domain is SQTIHQWPATLVQPVGSPLSLECTVEGTSNPNLYWYRQAAGRGLQLLFYSVGIGQISSEVPQNLSASRPQDRQFILSSKKLLLSDSGFYLCAWSVVRQETQYFGPGTRLLVL.

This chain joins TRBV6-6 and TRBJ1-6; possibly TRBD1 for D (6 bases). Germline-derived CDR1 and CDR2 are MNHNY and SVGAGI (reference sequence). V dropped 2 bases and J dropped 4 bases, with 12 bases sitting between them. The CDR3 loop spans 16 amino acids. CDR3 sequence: CASSYEGGGYNSPLHF. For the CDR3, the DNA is TGTGCCAGCAGTTACGAGGGGGGCGGGTATAATTCACCCCTCCACTTT.

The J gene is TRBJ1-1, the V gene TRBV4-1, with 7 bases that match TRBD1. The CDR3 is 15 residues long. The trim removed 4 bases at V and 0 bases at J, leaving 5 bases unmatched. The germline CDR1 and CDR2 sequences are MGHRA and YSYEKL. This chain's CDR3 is CASSRGTAMNTEAFF. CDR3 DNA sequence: TGCGCCAGCAGCCGCGGGACAGCCATGAACACTGAAGCTTTCTTT.

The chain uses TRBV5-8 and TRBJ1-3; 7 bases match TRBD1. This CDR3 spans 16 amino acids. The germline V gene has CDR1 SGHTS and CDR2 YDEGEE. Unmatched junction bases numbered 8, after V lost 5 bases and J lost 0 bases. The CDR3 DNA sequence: TGTGCCAGCAGATCGCAGGGGGGATTCTCTGGAAACACCATATATTTT. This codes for CASRSQGGFSGNTIYF.

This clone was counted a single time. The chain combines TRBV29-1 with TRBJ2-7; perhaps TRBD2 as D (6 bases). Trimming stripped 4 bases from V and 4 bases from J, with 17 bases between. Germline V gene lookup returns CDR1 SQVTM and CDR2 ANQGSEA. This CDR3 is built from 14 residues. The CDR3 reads CSVVDRESTYEQYF. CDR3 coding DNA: TGCAGCGTTGTTGACCGGGAGTCGACTTACGAGCAGTACTTC.

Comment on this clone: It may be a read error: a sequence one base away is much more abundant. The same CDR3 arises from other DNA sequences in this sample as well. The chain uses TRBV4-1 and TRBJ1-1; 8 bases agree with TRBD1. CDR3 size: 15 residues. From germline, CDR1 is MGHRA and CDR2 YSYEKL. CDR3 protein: CASSQEGTGGTEAFF. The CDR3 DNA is TGCGCCAGTAGCCAAGAGGGAACAGGGGGCACTGAAGCTTTCTTT.

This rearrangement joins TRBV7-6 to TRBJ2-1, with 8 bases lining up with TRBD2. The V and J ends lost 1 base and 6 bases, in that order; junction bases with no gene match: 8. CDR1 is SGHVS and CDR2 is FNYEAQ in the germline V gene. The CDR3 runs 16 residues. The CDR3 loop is CASSLGTGTSPNEQFF. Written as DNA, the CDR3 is TGTGCCAGCAGCTTAGGTACCGGGACTAGTCCCAATGAGCAGTTCTTC.

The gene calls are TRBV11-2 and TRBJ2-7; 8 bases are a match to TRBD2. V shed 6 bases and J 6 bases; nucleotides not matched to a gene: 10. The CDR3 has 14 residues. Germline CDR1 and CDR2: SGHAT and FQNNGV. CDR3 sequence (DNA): TGTGCCAGCAGGGGACCGGGACTAGAAGGCGAGCAGTACTTC. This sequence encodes CASRGPGLEGEQYF.

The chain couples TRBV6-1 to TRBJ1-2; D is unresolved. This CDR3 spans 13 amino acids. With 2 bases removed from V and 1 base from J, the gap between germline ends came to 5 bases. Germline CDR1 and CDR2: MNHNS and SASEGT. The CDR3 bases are TGTGCCAGCAGTGAATATCTTAACTATGGCTACACCTTC. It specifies CASSEYLNYGYTF.

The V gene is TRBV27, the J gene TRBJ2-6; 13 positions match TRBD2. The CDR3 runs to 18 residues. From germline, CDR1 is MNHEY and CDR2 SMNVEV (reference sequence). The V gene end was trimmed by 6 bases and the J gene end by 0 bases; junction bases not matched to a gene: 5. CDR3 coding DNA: TGTGCCAGCAGAGGACTAGCGGGAGATTTCTCTGGGGCCAACGTCCTGACTTTC. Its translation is CASRGLAGDFSGANVLTF.

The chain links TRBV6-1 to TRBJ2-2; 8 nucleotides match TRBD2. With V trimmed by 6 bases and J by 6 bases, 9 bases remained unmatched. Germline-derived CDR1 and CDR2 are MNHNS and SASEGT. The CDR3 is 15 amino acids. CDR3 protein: CASSGGGTHPGELFF. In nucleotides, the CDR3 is TGTGCCAGCAGCGGGGGGGGGACCCACCCCGGGGAGCTGTTTTTT.

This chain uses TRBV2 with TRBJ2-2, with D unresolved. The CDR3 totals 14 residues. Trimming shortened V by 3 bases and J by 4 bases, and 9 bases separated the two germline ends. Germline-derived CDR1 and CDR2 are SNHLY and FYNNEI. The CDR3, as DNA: TGTGCCAGCAGTGAGTTTTCGAGCACCGGGGAGCTGTTTTTT. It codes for CASSEFSSTGELFF. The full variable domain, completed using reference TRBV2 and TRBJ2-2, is EPEVTQTPSHQVTQMGQEVILRCVPISNHLYFYWYRQILGQKVEFLVSFYNNEISEKSEIFDDQFSVERPDGSNFTLKIRSTKLEDSAMYFCASSEFSSTGELFFGEGSRLTVL.

The CDR3, as DNA: TGCGCCAGCAGCCAAGTTGGGACAGGGGATATGAAGCAGTACTTC. Protein product: CASSQVGTGDMKQYF. The V and J genes are TRBV4-1 and TRBJ2-7; 10 positions match TRBD1. J was trimmed by 8 bases and V by 1 base; bases with no gene match: 8. The CDR3 totals 15 residues. Germline V CDR1 and CDR2: MGHRA, YSYEKL.

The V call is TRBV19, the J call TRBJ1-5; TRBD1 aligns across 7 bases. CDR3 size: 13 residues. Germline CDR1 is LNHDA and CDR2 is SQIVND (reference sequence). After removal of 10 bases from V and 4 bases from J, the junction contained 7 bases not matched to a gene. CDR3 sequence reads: CANNWGQNQPQHF. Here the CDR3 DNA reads TGTGCCAATAACTGGGGACAGAATCAGCCCCAGCATTTT.

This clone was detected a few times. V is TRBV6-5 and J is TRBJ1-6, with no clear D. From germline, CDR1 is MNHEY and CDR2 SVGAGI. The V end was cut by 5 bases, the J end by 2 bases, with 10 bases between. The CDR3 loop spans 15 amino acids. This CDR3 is CASSGGSPYNSPLHF. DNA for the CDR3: TGTGCCAGCAGTGGCGGTTCCCCCTATAATTCACCCCTCCACTTT.

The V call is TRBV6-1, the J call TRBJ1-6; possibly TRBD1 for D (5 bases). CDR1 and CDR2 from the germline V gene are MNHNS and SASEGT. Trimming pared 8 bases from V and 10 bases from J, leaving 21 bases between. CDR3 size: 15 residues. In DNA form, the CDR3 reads TGTGCCAGCGGTCGCTACATCGCCCGGGGGTCACCCCTCCACTTT. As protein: CASGRYIARGSPLHF.

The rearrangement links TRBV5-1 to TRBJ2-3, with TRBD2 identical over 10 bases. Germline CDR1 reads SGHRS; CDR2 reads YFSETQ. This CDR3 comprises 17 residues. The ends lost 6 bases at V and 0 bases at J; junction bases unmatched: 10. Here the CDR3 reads CASNNSGRPPSTDTQYF. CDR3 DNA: TGCGCCAGCAACAATAGCGGGAGGCCCCCTAGCACAGATACGCAGTATTTT. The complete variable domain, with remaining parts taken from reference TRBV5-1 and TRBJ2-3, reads KAGVTQTPRYLIKTRGQQVTLSCSPISGHRSVSWYQQTPGQGLQFLFEYFSETQRNKGNFPGRFSGRQFSNSRSEMNVSTLELGDSALYLCASNNSGRPPSTDTQYFGPGTRLTVL.

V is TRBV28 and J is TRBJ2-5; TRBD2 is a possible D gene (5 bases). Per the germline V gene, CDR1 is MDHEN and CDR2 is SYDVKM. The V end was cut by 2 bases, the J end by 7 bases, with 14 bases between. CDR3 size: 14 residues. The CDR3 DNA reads TGTGCCAGCAGTTTAGAGCGATGGGAGTGGACCCAGTACTTC. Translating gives CASSLERWEWTQYF.

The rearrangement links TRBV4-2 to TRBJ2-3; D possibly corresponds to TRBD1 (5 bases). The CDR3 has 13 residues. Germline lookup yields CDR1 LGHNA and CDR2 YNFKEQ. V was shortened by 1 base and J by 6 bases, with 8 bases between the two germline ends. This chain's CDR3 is CASSQGGSDTQYF. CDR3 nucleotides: TGTGCCAGCAGCCAAGGGGGCTCTGATACGCAGTATTTT.

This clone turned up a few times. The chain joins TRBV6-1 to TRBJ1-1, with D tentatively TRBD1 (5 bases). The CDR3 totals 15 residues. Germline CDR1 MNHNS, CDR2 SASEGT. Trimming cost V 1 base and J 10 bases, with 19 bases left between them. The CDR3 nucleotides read TGTGCCAGCAGTGAAGAAGCCGGGGCCGGCCGTGGAGCTTTCTTT. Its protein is CASSEEAGAGRGAFF.